This T cell receptor (beta chain) was obtained from a study of cytomegalovirus exposure and HLA in healthy donors (dated 2017 in TCRdb). General notes on the study: An earlier analysis of approximately 550 of the donors reported 276 Gb of sequence data and more than 90 million unique TCR beta sequences from 190 million or so T cells. Roughly 300 gigabases of sequencing data and approximately 85 million unique TCR sequences were included in an early release covering over 600 HLA-typed donors. Among the approximately 420 genotyped donors, around 81% belonged to the genetic ancestry cluster associated with self-reported Caucasian donors. The study aimed to test whether signatures of past pathogen exposure could be identified by cataloging public T cell receptors. Using immunosequencing, the study profiled T cell repertoires from 550 to 750 subjects and related those repertoires to cytomegalovirus serostatus. Along with the roughly 700-subject first cohort, a separate validation cohort of around 120 different subjects was used. The study combined high-throughput TCR immunosequencing, statistical association of individual TCRs with disease status, and machine learning to predict cytomegalovirus infection status. A later analysis re-examined previously published TCR beta repertoires from 610 or so donors and added high-resolution HLA genotyping to investigate patterns of TCR occurrence. In the later analysis, no new phenotypic data were used to find candidate immune exposures; instead, reliance was placed on TCR beta sequences and their occurrence across donors. An earlier analysis of more than 450 of the donors used high-throughput TCR beta sequencing to judge whether each TCR beta V gene segment behaved as functional or pseudogenic. Donor age, sex, ethnicity and CMV serostatus were compiled alongside the repertoire data. A later genetic analysis used genome-wide SNP genotypes for about 55% of the 666 donors, treating that subset as a discovery cohort. Every discovery cohort repertoire had been produced on one sequencing platform. HLA typing covered class I and class II loci at four-digit resolution. The number of donors typed differed by locus, with about 620-630 for A, B, C, DRB1 and DQB1, about 500 for DQA1, 606 for DPA1, and under 490 for DPB1. A few DR-DQ haplotypes were handled as single units for association and clustering because linkage in the cohort was strong. Among 300 to 450 genotyped donors of the cohort, an average of approximately 230,000 unique TCR beta nucleotide sequences were sequenced per donor, around 18% of them non-productive.

From its cysteine to its phenylalanine, the CDR3 spans 15 amino acids. The kept DNA is CDR3 alone, 45 bases in frame from the first base. From a lookup of the germline V gene, CDR1 and CDR2 are MDHEN and SYDVKM. V is clipped by 1 base and J by 7 bases, and the sequence between their germline boundaries is 14 bases long. Summary of the overall study and its limitations: Cytomegalovirus status was reported to be diagnosed by the classifier with high specificity and sensitivity in both the original and validation cohorts. A further reported finding was that TCR beta sequences accurately predicted the HLA-A and HLA-B alleles for most subjects in the first cohort. The study gave a list of under 200 TCR beta chains associated with cytomegalovirus. Some IMGT-functional V segments, including TRBV6-2 and TRBV6-3, could not be distinguished by the 87-base-pair reads and were therefore excluded. A later analysis reported that several top co-occurrence clusters appeared linked to parvovirus B19, influenza, CMV and Epstein-Barr virus. According to a later analysis, most CMV-associated TCR beta chains appeared to be HLA-restricted, and the HLA associations seemed to be driven largely by CMV exposure. In a later genetic analysis, fewer N-insertions in productive TCRs were reported among donors in an Asian-associated ancestry cluster than the approximately 710-donor mean. In a later analysis, about 16,000 TCR beta sequences were associated with specific HLA alleles at a false discovery rate of 0.05. Only TCR beta chains were sequenced in this cohort, and the absence of alpha or paired-chain data limited detectable features. Sequencing depth was assumed to be roughly uniform across donors in the presence/absence analyses, though that assumption may not hold. Across donors, most TCR sequences were observed very rarely, whereas some public TCRs were present in many individuals. In a later analysis, the rate of TCR association differed among HLA loci, with DRB1 alleles having the most associated TCRs and HLA-C alleles having the fewest. For the cohort, immune exposure information was limited to CMV serostatus. In vitro tests confirmed that three of the cytomegalovirus-associated TCR beta chains recognize cytomegalovirus antigens. An earlier analysis of approximately 540 of the donors showed that most TCR beta V segments appeared in productive rearrangements either about 87% or about 30% of the time, which broadly matched IMGT annotations. In a later analysis, HLA-associated TCR beta chains showed more clonal expansion and lower generation probabilities than non-associated chains that were equally common. Linkage disequilibrium might explain the correlated functional status among segregating V segments, but an unknown experimental factor could not be ruled out. V-gene and J-gene trimming of TCR beta chains was associated with a missense DCLRE1C variant in a later genetic analysis, and the association was replicated in an independent cohort. The authors suggested that the approach could potentially be extended to other disease states and immunological phenotypes. When HLA alleles, especially DR and DQ, strongly co-occurred, attributing TCR associations to individual alleles was difficult. Because counts were too low, more than 15 rarely observed V segments, including chromosome 9 orphons, were left out of the earlier analysis of about 620 of the donors. The sequencing pipeline was judged likely to have produced a cluster of highly shared sequence variants as a technical artifact. HLA typing was unavailable for some donors at each locus, so association tests used only the typed subset.

About this clone itself: Its binding antigen is unknown. Per-base quality was not reported, and no clone a single base away is much larger than it.

The cohort comprised 670 or so healthy bone marrow donors. All cohort members were sampled while nominally healthy, although unrecorded immune exposures were likely present. The donor was CMV seronegative and belonged to the group of 350 or so seronegative cohort members. A peripheral blood sample was collected from each donor, and TCR beta sequencing was performed on peripheral blood mononuclear cells. The Qiagen DNeasy Blood Extraction Kit was used to extract genomic DNA from the blood cell samples. Library prep was done by the immunoSEQ multiplex PCR assay. For the multiplex PCR, a mixture combining 60 forward primers for TCR Vbeta segments and 13 reverse primers for TCR Jbeta segments was used. The CDR3 region of rearranged TCR beta genes was amplified from genomic DNA with a multiplex PCR assay. Amplified TCR beta libraries were sequenced as 87-base-pair reads on the Illumina HiSeq System. On the authors' methods: A later analysis counted some 80 million unique TCR beta chains across the 550 to 800 repertoires, and 9.5 million to 11 million of these chains were shared by at least two donors. A nearest-neighbor algorithm error-corrected the raw reads and collapsed the reads into unique sequences, merging closely related sequences to remove PCR and sequencing errors. V, D and J gene segments were assigned by aligning CDR3 sequences to IMGT reference sequences. For a sequence to be retained, at least a six-nucleotide match to both a V gene segment and a J gene segment was required. A rearrangement was called productive if the CDR3 had no stop codons and remained in frame with V and J, and every other rearrangement was called non-productive. CDR3 was defined by IMGT convention, running from the second conserved V-encoded cysteine to the conserved J-encoded phenylalanine. Sequences without an unambiguous match to a single V gene segment were excluded from the earlier analysis of almost 600 of the donors. In an earlier analysis of several hundred of the donors, V segments were called functional above 56.7% productive rearrangements and were called segregating when the between-donor standard deviation exceeded 5%. To diagnose cytomegalovirus status from the catalog of TCR beta chain sequences, a statistical classification framework was built. V and J gene assignment, in a later analysis, came from comparing TCR nucleotide sequences with IMGT/GENE-DB human TR gene sequences. Using the TCRdist pipeline, a later analysis assigned CDR3 sequences along with most-parsimonious VDJ recombination scenarios. In a later analysis, each TCR beta chain was defined by its CDR3 amino acid sequence together with its V-gene family, and reads lacking a unique V-gene family were excluded. As a way to deal with suspected cross-contamination and a sequencing artifact, a later analysis dropped 450 to 600 nucleotide sequences that were highly shared and had low generation probability. A later analysis calculated a clonal expansion index for each public chain from normalized within-repertoire ranks of inferred template counts. In a later analysis, generation probabilities were computed with a VDJ recombination model fitted to out-of-frame rearrangements, and the resulting probabilities were checked against IGoR. In a later analysis, hypergeometric tests were used to score TCR-TCR, TCR-HLA and TCR-CMV co-occurrence, with a repertoire-size bias correction applied to TCR pairs. A later analysis estimated false discovery rates by permuting HLA or CMV assignments 20 times. In a later analysis, co-occurring TCRs were grouped using DBSCAN, and TCRdist sequence similarity was added for clustering within HLA-allele-positive subsets. Repertoires with fewer than 30,000 or more than 120,000 public chains were left out of co-occurrence clustering, as were five repertoires with anomalous nucleotide sharing. Drawn from immuneACCESS, this table holds only the in-frame rearrangements with V and J called that TCRdb kept. Clones are partly lost; checked studies trace under half to an unresolved V gene and leave the rest unexplained. The D gene and trimming were derived from the DNA, and the V and J assignments and clone size from that table. Across this sample there are approximately 170,000 clones, with over 60% seen only once. About 2.3% of the sample comes from the top ten.

The sequencing input was PBMCs. The TCR comes from a woman between 50 and 59 years old in good health and CMV-seronegative. The chain employs TRBV28 and TRBJ2-1; 7 matching bases give a weak D call of TRBD1. At the DNA level, the sequence is TGTGCCAGCAGTTTATCTAGACAGGGAGGTAATGAGCAGTTCTTC. This sequence encodes CASSLSRQGGNEQFF.